This note documents a single T cell receptor beta chain sequence. Germline loops: CDR1 SGDLS, CDR2 YYNGEE. V was shortened by 0 bases and J by 4 bases, with 11 bases between the two germline ends. The CDR3 contains 15 residues. The record originates from a study of blood T cell repertoires in COVID-19. Authors' data handling: Counts of nucleated cells, estimated from reference gene primer amplification, were obtained. Only in-frame clones appear in the TCRdb table, and some are missing; sequencing was by immunoSEQ multiplex PCR. The V and J calls and clone size are taken from that table; D and trimming were inferred from the DNA. The sample lists about 65,000 clones, over 70% occurring once.

The chain couples TRBV9 to TRBJ2-1, with D hard to call. The sample comprised peripheral blood. This receptor was identified in a human donor in a cohort sampled during active COVID-19. The CDR3 coding sequence is TGTGCCAGCAGCGTAGGAGGTACCACTTACAATGAGCAGTTCTTC. Translating gives CASSVGGTTYNEQFF.